The present T cell receptor beta chain was sequenced within a study of cytomegalovirus exposure and HLA in healthy donors. A remark on this clone: Its antigen is still unknown.

Both 60 Vbeta primers and 13 Jbeta primers went into the PCR. TCRdb keeps only in-frame clones here, not all; method: immunoSEQ multiplex PCR. Of about 150,000 clones listed, 80% are singletons. General study findings and limits: Sequences of the TCR beta chain were said to predict the HLA-A and HLA-B alleles of most subjects accurately. An ancestry cluster, one associated with Asian ancestry, reportedly showed fewer N-insertions than the approximately 650-donor mean in a later analysis.

The TCR was taken from a woman aged 40 to 50 in good health and CMV-seronegative. The specimen sequenced was PBMCs.

The CDR3 here is CASSEPRTNYGYTF. For the CDR3, the DNA is TGTGCCAGCAGTGAACCCAGGACTAACTATGGCTACACCTTC. The chain carries TRBV6-1 and TRBJ1-2; D is unresolved. CDR3 length: 14 residues. V lost 2 bases to trimming and J lost 0 bases, with 7 bases between them. From germline, CDR1 is MNHNS and CDR2 SASEGT.